This TCR beta chain derives from a study of Tregs in tolerant kidney transplant recipients. Study as a whole: The nonmyeloablative bone marrow transplants came from related graft donors, with transient mixed chimerism. Notes on the study in general: Expanding Tregs on activated donor B cells appeared to best identify donor-specific TCRbeta clones. Tolerant patients' donor-specific Tregs expanded beyond overall Tregs, suggesting antigen-driven growth.

The method was immunoSEQ multiplex PCR; TCRdb's version includes in-frame clones alone and lacks a portion of them. The sample lists fewer than 80,000 clones, 98% occurring once. The CDR3 loop spans 15 amino acids. The V gene's germline CDR1 is SNHLY and CDR2 FYNNEI. V dropped 2 bases and J dropped 3; count of bases not matched to a gene: 4. Concerning this clone: Its antigen is not identified.

The chain links TRBV2 to TRBJ1-2; 9 bases align to TRBD1. Specimen: Tregs from blood, collected before the transplant. This sequence originates from a human donor who received a combined kidney and bone marrow transplant. This CDR3 is CASSERRTGDYGYTF. CDR3 sequence (DNA): TGTGCCAGCAGTGAAAGGCGGACAGGGGACTATGGCTACACCTTC.